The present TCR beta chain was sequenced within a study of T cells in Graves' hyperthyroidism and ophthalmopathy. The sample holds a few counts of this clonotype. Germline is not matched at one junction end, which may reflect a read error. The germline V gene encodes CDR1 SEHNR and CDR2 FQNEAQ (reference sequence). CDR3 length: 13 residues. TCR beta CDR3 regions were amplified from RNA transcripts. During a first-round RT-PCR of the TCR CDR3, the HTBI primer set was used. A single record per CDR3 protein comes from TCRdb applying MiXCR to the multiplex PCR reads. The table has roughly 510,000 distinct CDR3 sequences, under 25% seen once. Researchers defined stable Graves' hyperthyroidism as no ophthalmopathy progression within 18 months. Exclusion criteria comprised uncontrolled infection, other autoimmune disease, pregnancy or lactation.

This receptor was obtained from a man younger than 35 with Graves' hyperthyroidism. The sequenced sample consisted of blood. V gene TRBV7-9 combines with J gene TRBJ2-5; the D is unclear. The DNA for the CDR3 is TGTGCCAGCAGCAACGTGCAGTTCTCTTCAAGGGACTTC. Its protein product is CASSNVQFSSRDF.